This TCR beta chain was sequenced in a study of blood T cell repertoires in COVID-19. Turning to the study itself: T cells, B-cell-depleted T cells, or PBMCs supplied cDNA or gDNA.

Sequencing was performed with immunoSEQ multiplex PCR; in TCRdb, only in-frame clones are kept and a portion is missing. The sample has about 270,000 clones; more than 85% are singletons. Germline values: CDR1 LNHDA, CDR2 SQIVND (reference sequence). The V end was cut by 1 base, the J end by 8 bases, with 11 bases between. This CDR3 contains 13 residues. The sequenced sample consisted of PBMCs or T cells enriched from blood (not recorded which). This TCR was sampled from a man aged 35-49 years who had been exposed to COVID-19. V usage is TRBV19 and J usage is TRBJ1-1, with a tentative D call TRBD1 (6 bases). The CDR3 loop reads CASSIVSGQEAFF. DNA of the CDR3: TGTGCCAGTAGTATAGTATCAGGACAGGAAGCTTTCTTT.